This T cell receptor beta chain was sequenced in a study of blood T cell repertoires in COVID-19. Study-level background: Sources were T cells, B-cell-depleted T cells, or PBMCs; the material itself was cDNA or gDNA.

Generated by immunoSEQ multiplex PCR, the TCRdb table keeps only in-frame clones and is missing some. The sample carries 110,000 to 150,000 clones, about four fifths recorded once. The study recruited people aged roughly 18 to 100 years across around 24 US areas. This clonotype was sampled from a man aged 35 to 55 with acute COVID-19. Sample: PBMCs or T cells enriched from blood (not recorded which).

The CDR3 nucleotides read TGTGCCAGCAGTTCCCTGATTCGGTCCCCCGAGCAGTACTTC. Residues: CASSSLIRSPEQYF. This rearrangement joins TRBV27 to TRBJ2-7; no clear D gene. The CDR3 covers 14 residues. Germline V gene lookup returns CDR1 MNHEY and CDR2 SMNVEV (reference sequence). The germline V and J ends were trimmed by 4 bases and 6 bases, with 16 bases remaining between them.